This TCR beta chain was recovered during a study of cytomegalovirus exposure and HLA in healthy donors. The CDR3 loop spans 16 amino acids. Germline CDR1 LGHNT, CDR2 FRNRAP. The trim removed 4 bases at V and 5 bases at J, leaving 11 bases unmatched. A few counts support this clone. The primer mix had 60 Vbeta and 13 Jbeta primers. Repertoires were generated with immunoSEQ multiplex PCR, while TCRdb's copy carries only in-frame clones and drops some. The sample lists some 98,000 clones, about 80% seen once, with 10% in the top ten. The receptor's source is a human donor in good health. The sample consisted of PBMCs. This rearrangement joins TRBV12-5 to TRBJ2-5, with TRBD1 identical over 9 bases. The CDR3 sequence is CASGSFGAGTGETQYF. In DNA form, the CDR3 reads TGTGCTAGTGGTTCGTTCGGTGCCGGGACAGGGGAGACCCAGTACTTC. Drawing the rest from reference TRBV12-5 and TRBJ2-5, the complete variable domain is DARVTQTPRHKVTEMGQEVTMRCQPILGHNTVFWYRQTMMQGLELLAYFRNRAPLDDSGMPKDRFSAEMPDATLATLKIQPSEPRDSAVYFCASGSFGAGTGETQYFGPGTRLLVL.